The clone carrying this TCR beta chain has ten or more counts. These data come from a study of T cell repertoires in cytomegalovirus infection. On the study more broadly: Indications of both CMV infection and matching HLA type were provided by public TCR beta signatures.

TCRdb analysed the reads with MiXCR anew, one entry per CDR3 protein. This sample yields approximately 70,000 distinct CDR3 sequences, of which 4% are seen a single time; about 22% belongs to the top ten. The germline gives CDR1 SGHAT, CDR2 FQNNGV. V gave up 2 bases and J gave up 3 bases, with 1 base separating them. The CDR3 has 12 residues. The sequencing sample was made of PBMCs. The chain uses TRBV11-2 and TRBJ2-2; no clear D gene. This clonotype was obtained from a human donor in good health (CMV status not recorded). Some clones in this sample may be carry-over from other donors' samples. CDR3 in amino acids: CASSLHTGELFF. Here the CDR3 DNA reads TGTGCCAGCAGCTTACACACCGGGGAGCTGTTTTTT.